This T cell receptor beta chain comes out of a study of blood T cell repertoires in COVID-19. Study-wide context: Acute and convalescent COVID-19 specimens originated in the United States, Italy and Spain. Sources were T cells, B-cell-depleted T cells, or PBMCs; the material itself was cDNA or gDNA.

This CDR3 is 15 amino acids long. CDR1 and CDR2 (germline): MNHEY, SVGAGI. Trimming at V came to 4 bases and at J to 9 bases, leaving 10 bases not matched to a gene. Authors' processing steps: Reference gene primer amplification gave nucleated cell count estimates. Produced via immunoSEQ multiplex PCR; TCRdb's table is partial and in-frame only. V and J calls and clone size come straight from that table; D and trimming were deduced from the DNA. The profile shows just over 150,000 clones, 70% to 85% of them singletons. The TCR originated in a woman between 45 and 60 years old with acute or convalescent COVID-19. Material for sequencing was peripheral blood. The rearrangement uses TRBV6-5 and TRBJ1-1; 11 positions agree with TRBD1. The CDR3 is CASSLVGTGGGKAFF. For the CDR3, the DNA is TGTGCCAGCAGTTTGGTTGGGACAGGGGGGGGGAAAGCTTTCTTT.